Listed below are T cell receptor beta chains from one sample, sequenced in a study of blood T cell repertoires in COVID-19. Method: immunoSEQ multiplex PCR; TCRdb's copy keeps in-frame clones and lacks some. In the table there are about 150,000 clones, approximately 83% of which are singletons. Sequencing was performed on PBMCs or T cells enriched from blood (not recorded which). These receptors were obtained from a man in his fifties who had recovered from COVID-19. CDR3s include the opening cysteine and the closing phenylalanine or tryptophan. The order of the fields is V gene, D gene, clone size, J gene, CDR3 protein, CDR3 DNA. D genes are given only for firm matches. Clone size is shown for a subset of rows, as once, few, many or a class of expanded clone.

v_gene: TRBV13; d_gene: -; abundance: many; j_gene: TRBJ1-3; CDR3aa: CASSFPGFTGNTIYF; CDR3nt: TGTGCCAGCAGCTTTCCAGGGTTCACTGGAAACACCATATATTTT
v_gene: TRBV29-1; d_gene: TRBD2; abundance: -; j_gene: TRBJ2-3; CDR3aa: CSVAQRGAFTDTQYF; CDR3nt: TGCAGCGTCGCACAGCGGGGGGCCTTCACAGATACGCAGTATTTT
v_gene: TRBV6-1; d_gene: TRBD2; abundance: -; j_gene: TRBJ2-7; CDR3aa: CASSTNGGDHEQYF; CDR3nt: TGTGCCAGCAGTACAAACGGGGGGGACCACGAGCAGTACTTC
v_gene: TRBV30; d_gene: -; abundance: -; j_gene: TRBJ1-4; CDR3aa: CAWRTSGVEKLFF; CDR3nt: TGTGCCTGGAGGACCTCGGGGGTCGAAAAACTGTTTTTT
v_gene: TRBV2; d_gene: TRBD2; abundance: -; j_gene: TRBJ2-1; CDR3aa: CASSAASGVREQFF; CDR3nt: TGTGCCAGCAGTGCGGCTAGCGGGGTTCGTGAGCAGTTCTTC
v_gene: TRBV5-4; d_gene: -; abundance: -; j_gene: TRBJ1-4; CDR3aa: CASSHGSATNEKLFF; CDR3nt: TGTGCCAGCAGCCACGGTTCTGCAACTAATGAAAAACTGTTTTTT
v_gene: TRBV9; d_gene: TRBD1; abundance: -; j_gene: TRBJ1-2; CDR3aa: CASNPGTGEGYTF; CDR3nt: TGTGCCAGCAATCCCGGGACAGGGGAAGGCTACACCTTC
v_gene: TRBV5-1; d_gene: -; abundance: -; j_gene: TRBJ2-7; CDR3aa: CASRLEGEQYF; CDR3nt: TGCGCCAGCAGGCTGGAGGGCGAGCAGTACTTC
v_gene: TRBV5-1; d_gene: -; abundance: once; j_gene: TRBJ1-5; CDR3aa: CASSLRGSSNQPQHF; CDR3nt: TGCGCCAGCAGCTTAAGGGGAAGTAGCAATCAGCCCCAGCATTTT
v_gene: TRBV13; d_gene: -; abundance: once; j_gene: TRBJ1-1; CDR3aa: CASSLAGKTEAFF; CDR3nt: TGTGCCAGCAGCTTAGCCGGGAAAACCGAAGCTTTCTTT
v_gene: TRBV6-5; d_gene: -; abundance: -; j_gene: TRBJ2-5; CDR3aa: CASSFQGGETQYF; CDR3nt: TGTGCCAGCAGTTTCCAGGGCGGAGAGACCCAGTACTTC
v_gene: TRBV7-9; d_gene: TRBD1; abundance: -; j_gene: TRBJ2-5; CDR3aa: CASSPFDRVETQYF; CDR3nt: TGTGCCAGCAGCCCCTTCGACAGGGTGGAGACCCAGTACTTC
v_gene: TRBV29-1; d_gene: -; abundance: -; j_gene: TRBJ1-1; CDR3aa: CSVARGHTEAFF; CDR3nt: TGCAGCGTTGCCAGGGGTCACACTGAAGCTTTCTTT
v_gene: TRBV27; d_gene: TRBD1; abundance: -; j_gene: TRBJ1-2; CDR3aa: CASSPGQTYGYTF; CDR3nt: TGTGCCAGCAGTCCGGGACAGACCTATGGCTACACCTTC
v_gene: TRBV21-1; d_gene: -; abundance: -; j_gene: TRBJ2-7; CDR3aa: CASSKPRAQYF; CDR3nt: TGTGCCAGCAGCAAACCGAGGGCGCAGTACTTC
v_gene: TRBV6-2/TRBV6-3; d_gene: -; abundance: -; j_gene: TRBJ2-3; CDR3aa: CASSYSTDNTDTQYF; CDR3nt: TGTGCCAGCAGTTACTCGACGGACAACACTGATACGCAGTATTTT
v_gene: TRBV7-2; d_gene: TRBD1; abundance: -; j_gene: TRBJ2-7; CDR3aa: CASSSGTGYYEQYF; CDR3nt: TGTGCCAGCAGCTCCGGGACAGGGTATTACGAGCAGTACTTC
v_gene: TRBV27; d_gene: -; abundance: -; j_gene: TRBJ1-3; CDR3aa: CASSPGTPRSGNTIYF; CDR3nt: TGTGCCAGCAGCCCCGGGACACCTCGCTCTGGAAACACCATATATTTT
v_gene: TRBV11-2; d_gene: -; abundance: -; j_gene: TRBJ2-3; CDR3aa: CASSSTRRADTQYF; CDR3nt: TGTGCCAGCAGCTCTACTAGGAGGGCCGATACGCAGTATTTT
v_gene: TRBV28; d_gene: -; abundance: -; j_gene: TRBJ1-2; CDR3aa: CASSLPRGNYGYTF; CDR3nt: TGTGCCAGCAGTTTACCGAGGGGGAACTATGGCTACACCTTC
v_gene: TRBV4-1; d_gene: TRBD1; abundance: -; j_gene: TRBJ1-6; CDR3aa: CASSQGGQRGSPLHF; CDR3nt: TGCGCCAGCAGCCAAGGGGGACAGAGGGGGTCACCCCTCCACTTT
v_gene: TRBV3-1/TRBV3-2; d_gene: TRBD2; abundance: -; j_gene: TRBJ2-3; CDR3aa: CASSPRLAGADTQYF; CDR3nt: TGTGCCAGCAGCCCCCGACTAGCGGGGGCAGATACGCAGTATTTT
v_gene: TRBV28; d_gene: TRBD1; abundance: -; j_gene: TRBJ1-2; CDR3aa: CASRISEGQGAYGYTF; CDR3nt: TGTGCCAGCAGGATCTCGGAGGGACAGGGGGCCTATGGCTACACCTTC
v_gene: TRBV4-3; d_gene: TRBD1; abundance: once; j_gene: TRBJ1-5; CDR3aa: CASSQATGGGQPQHF; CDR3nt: TGCGCCAGCAGCCAAGCTACAGGGGGGGGTCAGCCCCAGCATTTT
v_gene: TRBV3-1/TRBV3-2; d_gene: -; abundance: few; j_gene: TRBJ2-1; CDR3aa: CASSPADRYNEQFF; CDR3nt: TGTGCCAGCAGCCCAGCGGACAGATACAATGAGCAGTTCTTC
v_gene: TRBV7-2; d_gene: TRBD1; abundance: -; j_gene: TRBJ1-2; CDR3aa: CASSLEVAGGYGYTF; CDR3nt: TGTGCCAGCAGCTTAGAGGTTGCAGGGGGCTATGGCTACACCTTC
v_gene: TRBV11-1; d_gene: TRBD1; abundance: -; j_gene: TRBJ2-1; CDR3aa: CASSNLDRGNEQFF; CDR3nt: TGTGCCAGCAGCAATCTGGACAGGGGTAATGAGCAGTTCTTC
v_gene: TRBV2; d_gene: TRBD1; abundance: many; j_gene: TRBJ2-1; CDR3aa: CASIPGGQGANEQFF; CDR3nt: TGTGCCAGCATCCCAGGGGGACAGGGGGCCAATGAGCAGTTCTTC
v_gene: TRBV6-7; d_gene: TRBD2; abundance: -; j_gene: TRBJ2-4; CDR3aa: CASSPPPLQRGSIQYF; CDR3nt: TGTGCCAGCAGTCCCCCCCCTTTGCAGCGGGGTAGCATTCAGTACTTC
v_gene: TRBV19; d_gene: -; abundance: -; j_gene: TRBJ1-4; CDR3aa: CASMEAGANEKLFF; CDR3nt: TGTGCCAGTATGGAGGCAGGGGCTAATGAAAAACTGTTTTTT
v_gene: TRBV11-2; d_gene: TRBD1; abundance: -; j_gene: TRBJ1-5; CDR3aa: CASSWGQGANQPQHF; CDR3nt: TGTGCCAGCAGCTGGGGACAGGGGGCCAATCAGCCCCAGCATTTT
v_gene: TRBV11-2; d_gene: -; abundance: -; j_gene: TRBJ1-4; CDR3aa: CASSLEQFEKLFF; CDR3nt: TGTGCCAGCAGCTTGGAACAGTTTGAAAAACTGTTTTTT
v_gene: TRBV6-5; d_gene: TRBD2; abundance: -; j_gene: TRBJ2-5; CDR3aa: CASTSSGGQETQYF; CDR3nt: TGTGCCAGCACCTCTAGCGGGGGGCAAGAGACCCAGTACTTC
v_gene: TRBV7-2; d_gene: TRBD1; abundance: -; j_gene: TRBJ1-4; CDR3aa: CASSSRQGSYEKLFF; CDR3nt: TGTGCCAGCAGCTCTAGACAGGGGAGCTATGAAAAACTGTTTTTT
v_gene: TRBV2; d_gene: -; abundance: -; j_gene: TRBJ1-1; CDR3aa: CASNPGVLIGEGNTEAFF; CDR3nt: TGTGCCAGCAATCCGGGAGTCCTGATTGGGGAAGGGAACACTGAAGCTTTCTTT
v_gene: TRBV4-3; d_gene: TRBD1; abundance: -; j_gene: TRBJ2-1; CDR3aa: CASSQAGTANNEQFF; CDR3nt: TGCGCCAGCAGCCAGGCCGGGACAGCCAACAATGAGCAGTTCTTC
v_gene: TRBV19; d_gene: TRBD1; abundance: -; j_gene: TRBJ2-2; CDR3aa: CASSIAPGQGPGELFF; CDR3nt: TGTGCCAGTAGTATAGCACCGGGACAGGGACCCGGGGAGCTGTTTTTT
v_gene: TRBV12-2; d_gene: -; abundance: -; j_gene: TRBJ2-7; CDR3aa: CASRLAQETGGIIRSSYEQYF; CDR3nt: TGTGCAAGTCGCTTAGCGCAGGAGACAGGGGGCATCATAAGGAGCTCCTACGAGCAGTACTTC
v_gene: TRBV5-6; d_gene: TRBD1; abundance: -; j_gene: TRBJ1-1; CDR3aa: CASSLGGQHYTEAFF; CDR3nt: TGTGCCAGCAGCTTGGGGGGACAGCACTACACTGAAGCTTTCTTT
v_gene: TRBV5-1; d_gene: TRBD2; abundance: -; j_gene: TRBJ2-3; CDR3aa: CASSLGWTSSTDTQYF; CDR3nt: TGCGCCAGCAGCTTGGGGTGGACTAGCAGTACAGATACGCAGTATTTT
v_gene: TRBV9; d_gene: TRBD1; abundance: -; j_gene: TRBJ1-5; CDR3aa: CASSVGGGTGFDQPQHF; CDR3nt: TGTGCCAGCAGCGTGGGGGGAGGGACAGGGTTTGATCAGCCCCAGCATTTT
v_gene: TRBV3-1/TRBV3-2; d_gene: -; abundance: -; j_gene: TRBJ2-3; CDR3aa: CASSPRIGGTDTQYF; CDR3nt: TGTGCCAGCAGCCCGAGAATAGGGGGCACAGATACGCAGTATTTT
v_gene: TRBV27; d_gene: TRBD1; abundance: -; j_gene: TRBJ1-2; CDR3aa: CASSPHPTGFYTF; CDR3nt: TGTGCCAGCAGTCCACACCCGACAGGGTTCTACACCTTC
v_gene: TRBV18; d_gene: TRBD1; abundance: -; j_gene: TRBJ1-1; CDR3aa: CASLIDRVNTEAFF; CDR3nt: TGTGCCAGCCTAATAGACAGGGTGAACACTGAAGCTTTCTTT
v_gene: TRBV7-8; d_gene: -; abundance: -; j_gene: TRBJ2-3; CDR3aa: CASSFSPLGASADTQYF; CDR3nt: TGTGCCAGCAGCTTCTCTCCCCTGGGAGCCAGCGCAGATACGCAGTATTTT
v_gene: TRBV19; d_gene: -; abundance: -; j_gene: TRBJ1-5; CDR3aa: CASSPGREQPQHF; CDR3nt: TGTGCCAGTAGTCCGGGCAGGGAACAGCCCCAGCATTTT
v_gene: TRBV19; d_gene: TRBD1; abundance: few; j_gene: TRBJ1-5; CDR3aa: CASSTRPGQGAGQPQHF; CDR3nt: TGTGCCAGTAGTACACGGCCGGGACAGGGGGCTGGACAGCCCCAGCATTTT
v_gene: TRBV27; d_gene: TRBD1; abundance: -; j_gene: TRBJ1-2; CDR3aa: CASSLSAGTAYGYTF; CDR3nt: TGTGCCAGCAGTTTATCTGCCGGGACAGCTTATGGCTACACCTTC
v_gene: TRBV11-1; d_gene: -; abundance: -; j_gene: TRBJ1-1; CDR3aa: CASSIGQRTNTEAFF; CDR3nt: TGTGCCAGCAGCATAGGACAGAGAACGAACACTGAAGCTTTCTTT